The T cell receptor beta chain described here comes from a study of identical twins. In the case of this clonotype: What it binds is not known.

The germline CDR1 and CDR2 sequences are SGDLS and YYNGEE. The CDR3 length is 17 residues. V was cut by 4 bases and J by 0 bases, with 17 bases left in between. TCRdb ran MiXCR on the 5' RACE reads and lists one entry per CDR3 protein. Here the sample spans approximately 500,000 distinct CDR3 sequences, 20% to 25% being singletons. Each donor (without exception) was a healthy Caucasian. Whole-study results and caveats: Sequences that were beta out-of-frame showed weaker excess twin sharing. Insertions ran lower in abundant cord blood beta clonotypes, though not in memory repertoires.

These data also formed part of another study, on T cells expressing NK-cell markers. That investigation notes: Investigators obtained TCR beta repertoires from sorted CD3+CD56+NKG2C+, CD3+CD56+NKG2C- and CD3+CD56-NKG2C+ T cells.

V usage is TRBV9 and J usage is TRBJ2-1; D gene unclear. Source material: CD4+ T cells sorted from blood. The clonotype originates from a woman younger than 30 in good health. As DNA, the CDR3 is TGTGCCAGCAGCTCACTCTCCTGGGCGAGCTCCTACAATGAGCAGTTCTTC. Protein: CASSSLSWASSYNEQFF.